This T cell receptor (beta chain) comes out of a study of breast tumors, draining lymph nodes, adjacent tissues. Findings of the study overall: Data fit most tumor T cells coming from lymph node, expanding in tumor. That most tumor T cells come from lymph nodes remained unproven. Tumor repertoires ranked between lymph nodes and nontumor tissue in diversity, with V and J gene preferences.

Breast cancer patients provided tissue from their axillary draining lymph nodes. This clonotype has ten or more counts. Its antigen is undetermined. With 3 bases clipped from V and 3 bases from J, the junction kept 3 bases outside the gene matches. This CDR3 contains 15 residues. The germline CDR1 and CDR2 sequences are SGDLS and YYNGEE. TCRdb recomputed calls from the multiplex PCR reads with MiXCR, one row per CDR3 protein. Of under 110,000 distinct CDR3 sequences in the sample, approximately 28% were seen once. The V call is TRBV9, the J call TRBJ2-7; 13 nucleotides line up with TRBD2. The TCR comes from a female donor with breast cancer. Some clones in this sample may be carry-over from other donors' samples. Sequenced sample: axillary lymph node tissue. CDR3 in amino acids: CASSEGTSGIYEQYF. The DNA for the CDR3 is TGTGCCAGCAGCGAGGGGACTAGCGGGATCTACGAGCAGTACTTC.